This entry describes one T cell receptor beta chain. These data are taken from a study of blood T cell repertoires in COVID-19. At the level of the study: Acute and convalescent COVID-19 samples came from the United States, Italy and Spain.

In the original processing: From reference gene primer amplification, estimates of nucleated cell counts were derived. Some clones are missing from TCRdb's copy, which holds only in-frame ones; the method was immunoSEQ multiplex PCR. Clone size and the V and J calls come from that table; the DNA yielded D and trimming. The profile shows about 14,000 clones, around 67% of them singletons. Trimming removed 0 bases from V and 7 bases from J; junction bases left unmatched: 5. CDR1 and CDR2 from the germline V gene are SGHVS and FQNEAQ. The CDR3 totals 15 residues. This sequence was found in a boy aged 2 to 9 with active or convalescent COVID-19. The sequencing input was peripheral blood. The V gene is TRBV7-8, the J gene TRBJ2-3; 9 bases map to TRBD1. CDR3 in DNA: TGTGCCAGCAGCTTAGCGGGGACAGGGAGAAATACGCAGTATTTT. Its protein product is CASSLAGTGRNTQYF. The variable domain in full, with the rest retrieved from reference TRBV7-8 and TRBJ2-3, is GAGVSQSPRYKVAKRGQDVALRCDPISGHVSLFWYQQALGQGPEFLTYFQNEAQLDKSGLPSDRFFAERPEGSVSTLKIQRTQQEDSAVYLCASSLAGTGRNTQYFGPGTRLTVL.